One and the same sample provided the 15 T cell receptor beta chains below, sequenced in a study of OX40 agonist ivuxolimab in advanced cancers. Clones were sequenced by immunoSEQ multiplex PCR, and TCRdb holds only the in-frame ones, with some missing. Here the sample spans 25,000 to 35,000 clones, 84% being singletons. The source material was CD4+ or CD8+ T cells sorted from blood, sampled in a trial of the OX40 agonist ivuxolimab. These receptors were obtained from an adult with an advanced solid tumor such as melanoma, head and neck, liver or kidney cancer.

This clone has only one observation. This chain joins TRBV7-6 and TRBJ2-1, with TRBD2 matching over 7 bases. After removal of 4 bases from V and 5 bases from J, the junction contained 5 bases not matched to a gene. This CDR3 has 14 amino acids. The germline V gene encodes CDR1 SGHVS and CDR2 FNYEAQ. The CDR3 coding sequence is TGTGCCAGCAGCTACGGGGACTACAACAATGAGCAGTTCTTC. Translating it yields CASSYGDYNNEQFF.

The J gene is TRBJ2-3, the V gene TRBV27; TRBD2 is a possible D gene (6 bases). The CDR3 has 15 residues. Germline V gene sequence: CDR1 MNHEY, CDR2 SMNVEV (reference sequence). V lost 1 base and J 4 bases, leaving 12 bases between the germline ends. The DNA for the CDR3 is TGTGCCAGCAGTTTATTCCGGGACTTACCAGATACGCAGTATTTT. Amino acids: CASSLFRDLPDTQYF.

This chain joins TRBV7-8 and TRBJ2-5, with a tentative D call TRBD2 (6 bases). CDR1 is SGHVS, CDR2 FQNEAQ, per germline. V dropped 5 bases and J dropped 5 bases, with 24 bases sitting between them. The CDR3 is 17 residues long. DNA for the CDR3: TGTGCCAGCAGCCCCTCACCCGGACTCCCCGCGGGGGAGACCCAGTACTTC. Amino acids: CASSPSPGLPAGETQYF. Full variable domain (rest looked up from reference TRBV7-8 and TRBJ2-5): GAGVSQSPRYKVAKRGQDVALRCDPISGHVSLFWYQQALGQGPEFLTYFQNEAQLDKSGLPSDRFFAERPEGSVSTLKIQRTQQEDSAVYLCASSPSPGLPAGETQYFGPGTRLLVL.

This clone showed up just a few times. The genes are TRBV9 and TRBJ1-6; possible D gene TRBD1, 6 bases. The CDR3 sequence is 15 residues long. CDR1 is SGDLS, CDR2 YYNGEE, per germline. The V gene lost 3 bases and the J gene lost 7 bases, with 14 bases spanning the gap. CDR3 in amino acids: CASSESGQTNSPLHF. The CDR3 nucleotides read TGTGCCAGCAGCGAGTCCGGACAGACGAATTCACCCCTCCACTTT.

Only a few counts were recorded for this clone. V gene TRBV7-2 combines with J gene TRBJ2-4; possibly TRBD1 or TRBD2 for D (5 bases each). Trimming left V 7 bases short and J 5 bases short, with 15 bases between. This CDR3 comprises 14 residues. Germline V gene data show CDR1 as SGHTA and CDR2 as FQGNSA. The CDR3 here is CASTYGGPQNIQYF. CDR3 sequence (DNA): TGTGCCAGCACCTATGGGGGACCCCAAAACATTCAGTACTTC.

The CDR3 nucleotides read TGTGCCAGCAGCTTTACTAGCGGGAGCTCCTACGAGCAGTACTTC. This gives the protein CASSFTSGSSYEQYF. The chain joins TRBV5-5 to TRBJ2-7; 11 bases are a match to TRBD2. The V segment lost 2 bases and the J segment 0 bases; nucleotides outside the gene matches: 1. Germline assignment: CDR1 SGHKS and CDR2 YYEKEE (reference sequence). CDR3 size: 15 residues. Complete variable domain (other parts from reference TRBV5-5 and TRBJ2-7): DAGVTQSPTHLIKTRGQQVTLRCSPISGHKSVSWYQQVLGQGPQFIFQYYEKEERGRGNFPDRFSARQFPNYSSELNVNALLLGDSALYLCASSFTSGSSYEQYFGPGTRLTVT.

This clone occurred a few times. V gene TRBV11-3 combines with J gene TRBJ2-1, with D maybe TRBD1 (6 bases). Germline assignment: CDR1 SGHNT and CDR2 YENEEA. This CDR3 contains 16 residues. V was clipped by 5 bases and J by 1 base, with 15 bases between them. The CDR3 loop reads CASSPRSTGSYNEQFF. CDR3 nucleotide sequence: TGTGCCAGCAGCCCTAGGAGTACAGGGTCCTACAATGAGCAGTTCTTC.

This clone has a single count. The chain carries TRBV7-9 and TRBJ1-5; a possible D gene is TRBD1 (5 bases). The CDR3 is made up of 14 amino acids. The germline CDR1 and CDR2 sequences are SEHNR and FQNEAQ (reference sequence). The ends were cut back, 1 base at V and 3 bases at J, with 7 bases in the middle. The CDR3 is CASSLGQHNQPQHF. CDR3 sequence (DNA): TGTGCCAGCAGCTTAGGACAGCACAATCAGCCCCAGCATTTT.

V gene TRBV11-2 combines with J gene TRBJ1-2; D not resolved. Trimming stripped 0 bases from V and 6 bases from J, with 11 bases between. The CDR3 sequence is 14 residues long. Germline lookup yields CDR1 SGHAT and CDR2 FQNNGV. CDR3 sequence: CASSLDRQADGYTF. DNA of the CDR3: TGTGCCAGCAGCTTAGATAGGCAGGCCGATGGCTACACCTTC.

The CDR3 DNA sequence: TGTGCCAGCAGCCCCCGGGGCAGGGGAGGAAGCTACGAGCAGTACTTC. Translating it yields CASSPRGRGGSYEQYF. The chain has TRBV21-1 and TRBJ2-7. TRBV21-1 is tagged as a pseudogene. CDR3 length: 16 residues.

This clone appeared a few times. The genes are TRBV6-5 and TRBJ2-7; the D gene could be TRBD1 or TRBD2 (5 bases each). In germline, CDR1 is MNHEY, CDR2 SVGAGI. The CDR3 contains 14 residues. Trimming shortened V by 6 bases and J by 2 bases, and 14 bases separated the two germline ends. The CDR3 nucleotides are TGTGCCAGCAGGATCTGGGACGGACCCTACGAGCAGTACTTC. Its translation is CASRIWDGPYEQYF.

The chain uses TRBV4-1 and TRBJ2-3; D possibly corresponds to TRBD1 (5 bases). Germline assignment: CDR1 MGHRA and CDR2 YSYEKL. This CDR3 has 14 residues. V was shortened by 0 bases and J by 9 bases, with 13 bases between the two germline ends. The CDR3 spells CASSQDWGHQTQYF. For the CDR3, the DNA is TGCGCCAGCAGCCAAGATTGGGGCCATCAAACGCAGTATTTT.

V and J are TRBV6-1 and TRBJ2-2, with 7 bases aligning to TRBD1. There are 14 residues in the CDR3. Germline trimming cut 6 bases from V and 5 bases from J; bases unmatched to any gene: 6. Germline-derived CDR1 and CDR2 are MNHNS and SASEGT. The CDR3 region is CASSAGTDTGELFF. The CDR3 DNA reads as TGTGCCAGCAGCGCCGGGACAGATACCGGGGAGCTGTTTTTT.

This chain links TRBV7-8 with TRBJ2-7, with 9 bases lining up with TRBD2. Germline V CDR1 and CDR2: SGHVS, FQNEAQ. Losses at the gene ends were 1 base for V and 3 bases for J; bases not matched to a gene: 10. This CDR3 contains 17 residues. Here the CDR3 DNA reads TGTGCCAGCAGCTTAGTGGCTAGCGGGGACAGATACTACGAGCAGTACTTC. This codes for CASSLVASGDRYYEQYF.

CDR3 coding DNA: TGTGCCAGCACCGGAGGGTCCTACGAGCAGTACTTC. Encoded protein: CASTGGSYEQYF. The rearrangement uses TRBV6-6 and TRBJ2-7; the D gene is possibly TRBD2 (6 bases). The CDR3 totals 12 residues. The germline V gene has CDR1 MNHNY and CDR2 SVGAGI (reference sequence). V was pared by 7 bases and J by 1 base, with 8 bases between.